This TCR beta chain was observed in a study of blood T cells in healthy people across ages (dated by TCRdb to the mid-2010s). Turning to the overall study: In model experiments, roughly one uniquely barcoded TCR beta cDNA molecule per two T cells was captured by template switching. To avoid experimental bias, donors of different ages were distributed randomly across sequencing lanes. Donors were grouped into four age groups: young (average roughly 17 years), middle-aged (around 39), aged (62) and long-lived (just over 80). Using deep sequencing normalized with unique cDNA molecular identifiers, the study measured how TCR beta repertoire diversity changes with age. Two additional independent replicas of 1 million unique cDNA reads from the same blood draw were analyzed for two donors (one aged 18 to 30 and one aged 80 or older). The research as a whole found: Observed TCR beta diversity correlated strongly with the percentage of naive T cells measured by flow cytometry. Total diversity estimates from one million sequenced T cells were considered lower bounds and underestimates. Since profiling was done on bulk unsorted PBMCs, naive and antigen-experienced compartments could not be conclusively compared. Observed TCR beta diversity per million T cells fell roughly linearly with age, and a significant reduction was already apparent by age about 36. Compared with the aged group, the long-lived group had more naive CD4+ T cells, fewer expanded clones and increased TCR diversity, suggesting age selection. Donor CMV infection status was unknown, potentially confounding age-related changes in expanded clonotypes.

The method behind the library was 5' RACE. These reads were obtained on an Illumina HiSeq 2500. A second about 7 to 12 cycle PCR used a sample-barcoded 5' primer and a J-beta primer mix. Each TCR beta cDNA molecule received a unique molecular identifier from a template-switch 5' adaptor carrying 12 random nucleotides. Each sample yielded at least 2.5 million CDR3-containing paired-end reads. The Mint cDNA synthesis kit, primed by a TRBC-specific oligonucleotide, was used to synthesize first-strand cDNA from all RNA. Following uracil-DNA glycosylase treatment, a first 18-cycle PCR with universal primers M1SS and BC2_uni_R was performed on all cDNA. Processing in the source paper ran as follows. For normalization, 1 million high-quality reads were randomly selected from each sample, with every read carrying a distinct molecular identifier. Instead of being binned into consensus sequences, reads with shared molecular identifiers were discarded. MiTCR, run with a Q25 quality threshold and the strictest error-elimination algorithm, handled CDR3 identification, clonotype clustering and error correction. A nonparametric unseen species model using Euler transformation provided a lower-bound estimate of total TCR beta diversity. TCRdb itself trimmed the public reads at Q25 with fastp, ran MiXCR and retained productive beta chains. One record per CDR3 amino acid sequence lists the most common genes and DNA. The V and J calls, along with clone size, are taken from TCRdb and not from the paper's own processing. Present in this sample are about 1.8 million distinct CDR3 sequences, 49% of which were seen just once. Less than 2.5% of the sample is in the top ten clones.

Concerning this clonotype itself: Its antigen is still unknown. Base-call qualities are not available, and no considerably larger clone is one nucleotide away.

The roughly 38 donors, aged about 6 to 100 years, were systemically healthy Caucasian individuals from Russia. Around 10 milliliters of peripheral blood were drawn from each donor into EDTA-treated Vacutainer tubes. Ficoll-Paque density-gradient centrifugation was used to isolate PBMCs, with at least 7 million per sample. Trizol reagent was used to extract total RNA from the PBMCs, yielding at least 5 micrograms per sample. The percentages of naive CD45RAhigh/CD27high T cells were determined by flow cytometry on a PBMC aliquot from every donor. At the junction V is shortened by 6 bases and J by 1 base, with 15 bases in between. The germline V gene gives CDR1 as SQVTM and CDR2 as ANQGSEA. The CDR3 has 14 amino acids, counting the end cysteine and phenylalanine. Kept here is only the CDR3 DNA, which spans 42 bases and is read in frame from base 1.

Sequencing was carried out using blood. The sequence was collected from a middle-aged woman in good health. The rearranged segments are TRBV29-1 and TRBJ1-1; 5 matching bases give a weak D call of TRBD1. The CDR3 protein sequence reads: CSVAGLLENTEAFF. In nucleotide form, the sequence is TGCAGCGTGGCGGGACTCCTTGAGAACACTGAAGCTTTCTTT. Joined to the reference TRBV29-1 and TRBJ1-1 proteins, this CDR3 gives the full variable domain: SAVISQKPSRDICQRGTSLTIQCQVDSQVTMMFWYRQQPGQSLTLIATANQGSEATYESGFVIDKFPISRPNLTFSTLTVSNMSPEDSSIYLCSVAGLLENTEAFFGQGTRLTVV.